This TCR beta chain was found in a study of T cell responses to AZD1222 COVID-19 vaccine. Study-wide findings and caveats: Within unmutated variant regions lay the reported targets of nearly half of spike-specific TCRs. The span of vaccine-associated CD4 TCRs extended across spike, with dominance at 160-218 and 743-854. In a largely white British group with more females than males, clonal diversity was possibly underestimated. Once two AZD1222 doses were given, Spike-specific TCR breadth and depth went up.

V was pared by 0 bases and J by 6 bases, with 4 bases of the junction left unmatched. This CDR3 is 15 amino acids long. Looked up from germline, CDR1 is PRHDT and CDR2 is FYEKMQ (reference sequence). TCRdb keeps only in-frame clones here, not all; method: immunoSEQ multiplex PCR. This sample has 80,000 to 90,000 clones, with roughly 91% found just once. This clone has just one count. Its antigen is still unknown. This receptor was identified in an adult who received the AZD1222 COVID-19 vaccine. This chain connects TRBV13 to TRBJ1-5, with 8 bases aligning to TRBD1. Material: peripheral blood, obtained 28 days after the second AZD1222 dose. The CDR3 loop is CASSLGGQGGQPQHF. CDR3 bases: TGTGCCAGCAGCTTAGGCGGACAGGGAGGTCAGCCCCAGCATTTT.